This paragraph covers one T cell receptor beta chain sequence. Its antigen is undetermined. Other DNA variants within this sample encode the same CDR3. Sequencing targeted expressed TCRB transcripts, as all isolated RNA had been reverse transcribed. Measured with immunoSEQ multiplex PCR; TCRdb has only the in-frame clones, and not every one. Of over 650,000 clones in the sample, about an eighth are singletons; the top ten hold around 0.04%. Trimming took 0 bases from V and 0 from J, leaving 8 bases between them. This CDR3 comprises 15 residues. Germline V gene lookup returns CDR1 SGDLS and CDR2 YYNGEE. The sample belongs to a study of beta chain features in type 1 diabetes. Findings and limits, study-wide: Type 1 diabetes patients had moderately but significantly shorter TCRB CDR3s in all four CD4+ subsets.

The collection from each donor was one heparinised blood draw averaging roughly 0.11 L. The chain carries TRBV9 and TRBJ2-3, with no clear D. The clonotype comes from a man younger than 35 with type 1 diabetes. Source material: naive CD4+ T cells from blood. The CDR3 region is CASSVAAGSTDTQYF. The CDR3 DNA reads TGTGCCAGCAGCGTAGCGGCAGGCAGCACAGATACGCAGTATTTT.